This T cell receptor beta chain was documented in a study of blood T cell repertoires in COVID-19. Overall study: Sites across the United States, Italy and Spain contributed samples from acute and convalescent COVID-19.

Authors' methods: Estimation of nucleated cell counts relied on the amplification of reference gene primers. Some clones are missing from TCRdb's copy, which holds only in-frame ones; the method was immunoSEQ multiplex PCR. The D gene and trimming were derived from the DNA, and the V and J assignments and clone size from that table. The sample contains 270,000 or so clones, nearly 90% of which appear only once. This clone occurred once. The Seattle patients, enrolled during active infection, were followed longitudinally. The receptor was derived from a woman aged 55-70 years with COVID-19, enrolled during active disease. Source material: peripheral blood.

This chain's CDR3 is CATSRVGQPQHF. CDR3 DNA: TGTGCCACCAGCAGAGTCGGGCAGCCCCAGCATTTT. The chain carries TRBV15 and TRBJ1-5, with D uncertain. Germline lookup yields CDR1 LNHNV and CDR2 YYDKDF (reference sequence). The CDR3 loop spans 12 amino acids. The germline V and J ends were trimmed by 1 base and 7 bases, with 5 bases remaining between them.